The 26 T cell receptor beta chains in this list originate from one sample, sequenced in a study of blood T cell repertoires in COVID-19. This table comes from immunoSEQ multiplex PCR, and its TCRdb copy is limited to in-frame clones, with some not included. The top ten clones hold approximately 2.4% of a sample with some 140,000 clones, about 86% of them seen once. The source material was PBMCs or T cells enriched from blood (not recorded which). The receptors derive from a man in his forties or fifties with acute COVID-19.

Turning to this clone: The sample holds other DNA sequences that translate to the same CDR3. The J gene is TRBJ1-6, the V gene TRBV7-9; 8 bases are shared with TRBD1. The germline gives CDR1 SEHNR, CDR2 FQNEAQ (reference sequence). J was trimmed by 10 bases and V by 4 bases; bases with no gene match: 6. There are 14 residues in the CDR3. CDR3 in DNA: TGTGCCAGCAGCTCCGGACAGGGAGGATCACCCCTCCACTTT. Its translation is CASSSGQGGSPLHF. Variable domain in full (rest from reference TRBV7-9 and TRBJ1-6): DTGVSQNPRHKITKRGQNVTFRCDPISEHNRLYWYRQTLGQGPEFLTYFQNEAQLEKSRLLSDRFSAERPKGSFSTLEIQRTEQGDSAMYLCASSSGQGGSPLHFGNGTRLTVT.

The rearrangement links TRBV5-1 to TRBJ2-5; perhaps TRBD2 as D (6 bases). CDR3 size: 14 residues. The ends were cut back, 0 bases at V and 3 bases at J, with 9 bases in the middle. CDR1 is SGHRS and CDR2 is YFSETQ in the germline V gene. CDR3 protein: CASSLGRGEETQYF. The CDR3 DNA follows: TGCGCCAGCAGCTTGGGGCGGGGAGAAGAGACCCAGTACTTC.

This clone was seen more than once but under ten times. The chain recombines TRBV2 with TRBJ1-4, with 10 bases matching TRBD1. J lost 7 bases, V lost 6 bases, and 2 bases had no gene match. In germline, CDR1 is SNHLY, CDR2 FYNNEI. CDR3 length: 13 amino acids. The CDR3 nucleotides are TGTGCCAGCAGGGGGACAGGGGTTGAAAAACTGTTTTTT. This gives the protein CASRGTGVEKLFF.

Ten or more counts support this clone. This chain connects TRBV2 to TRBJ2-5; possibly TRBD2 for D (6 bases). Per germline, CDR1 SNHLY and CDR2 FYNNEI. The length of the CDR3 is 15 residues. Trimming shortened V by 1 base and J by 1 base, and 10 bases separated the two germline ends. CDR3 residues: CASSEGSGAQETQYF. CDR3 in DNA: TGTGCCAGCAGTGAAGGTAGCGGCGCCCAAGAGACCCAGTACTTC.

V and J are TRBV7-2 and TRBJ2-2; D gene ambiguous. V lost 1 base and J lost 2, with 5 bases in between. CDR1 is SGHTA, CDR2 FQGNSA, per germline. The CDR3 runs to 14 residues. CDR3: CASSLERNTGELFF. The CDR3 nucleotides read TGTGCCAGCAGCTTAGAGAGAAACACCGGGGAGCTGTTTTTT.

The CDR3 DNA reads TGCGCCAGCAGCTTTAACAACCAAGAGACCCAGTACTTC. Protein product: CASSFNNQETQYF. This chain uses TRBV5-1 with TRBJ2-5, with D uncertain. This CDR3 is 13 amino acids long. Trimming stripped 2 bases from V and 0 bases from J, with 5 bases between. The germline V gene has CDR1 SGHRS and CDR2 YFSETQ.

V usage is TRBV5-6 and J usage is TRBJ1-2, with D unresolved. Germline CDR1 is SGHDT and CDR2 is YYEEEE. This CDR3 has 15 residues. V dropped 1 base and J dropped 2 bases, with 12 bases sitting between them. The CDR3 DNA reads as TGTGCCAGCAGCTTGTACCCAACAGAGAACTATGGCTACACCTTC. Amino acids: CASSLYPTENYGYTF.

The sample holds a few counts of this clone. CDR3: CASSLSGSPLGNEQFF. CDR3 in DNA: TGTGCCAGCAGTCTTAGCGGGAGCCCCCTGGGCAATGAGCAGTTCTTC. This chain uses TRBV3-1 (or the pseudogene TRBV3-2) with TRBJ2-1; TRBD2 matches 9 bases. This CDR3 has 16 residues. The trim removed 6 bases at V and 6 bases at J, leaving 12 bases unmatched. CDR1 and CDR2 (germline): LGHDT, YNNKEL (reference sequence).

Here the CDR3 DNA reads TGCGCCAGCAGCTTCGGGACTAGCAACGGCAATGAGCAGTTCTTC. It specifies CASSFGTSNGNEQFF. The chain links TRBV5-1 to TRBJ2-1; 9 nucleotides line up with TRBD2. The germline gives CDR1 SGHRS, CDR2 YFSETQ. The V gene end was trimmed by 2 bases and the J gene end by 6 bases; junction bases not matched to a gene: 6. This CDR3 is built from 15 residues.

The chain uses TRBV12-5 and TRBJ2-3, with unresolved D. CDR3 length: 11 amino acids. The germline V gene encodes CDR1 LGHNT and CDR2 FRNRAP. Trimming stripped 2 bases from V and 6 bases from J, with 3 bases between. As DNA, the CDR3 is TGTGCTAGTGGTTTGCGGGATACGCAGTATTTT. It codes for CASGLRDTQYF. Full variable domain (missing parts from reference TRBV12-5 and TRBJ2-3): DARVTQTPRHKVTEMGQEVTMRCQPILGHNTVFWYRQTMMQGLELLAYFRNRAPLDDSGMPKDRFSAEMPDATLATLKIQPSEPRDSAVYFCASGLRDTQYFGPGTRLTVL.

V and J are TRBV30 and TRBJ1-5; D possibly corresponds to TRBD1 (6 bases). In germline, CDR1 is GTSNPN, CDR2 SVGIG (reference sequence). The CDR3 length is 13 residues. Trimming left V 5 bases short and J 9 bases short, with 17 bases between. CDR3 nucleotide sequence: TGTGCCTGGGGGGGGCAGGGCCTGGGGCCCCAGCATTTT. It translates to CAWGGQGLGPQHF.

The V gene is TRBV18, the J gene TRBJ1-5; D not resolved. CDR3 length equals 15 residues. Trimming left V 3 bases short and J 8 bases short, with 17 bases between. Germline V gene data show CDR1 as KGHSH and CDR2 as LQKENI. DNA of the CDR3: TGTGCCAGCTCACCGTATCGAGACCAAGAGGAGCCCCAGCATTTT. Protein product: CASSPYRDQEEPQHF.

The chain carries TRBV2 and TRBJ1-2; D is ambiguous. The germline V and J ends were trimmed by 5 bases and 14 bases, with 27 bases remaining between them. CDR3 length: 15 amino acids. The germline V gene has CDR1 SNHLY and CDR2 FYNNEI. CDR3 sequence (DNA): TGTGCCAGCAGTACCGCCGCAGTTACTATGGCTGCTTTGACCTTC. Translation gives CASSTAAVTMAALTF.

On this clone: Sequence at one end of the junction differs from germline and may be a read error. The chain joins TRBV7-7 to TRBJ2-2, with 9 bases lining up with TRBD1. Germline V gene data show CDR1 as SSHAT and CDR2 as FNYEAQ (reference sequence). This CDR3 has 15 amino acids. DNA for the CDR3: TGTGCTAGCAGCTCCGGGACAGGGACCACCGGGGAGCTGTTTTTT. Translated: CASSSGTGTTGELFF.

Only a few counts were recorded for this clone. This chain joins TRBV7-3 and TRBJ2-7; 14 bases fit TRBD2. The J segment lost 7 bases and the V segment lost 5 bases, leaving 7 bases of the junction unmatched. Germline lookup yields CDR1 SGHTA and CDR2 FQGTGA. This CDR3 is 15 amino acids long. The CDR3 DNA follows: TGTGCCAGCAGCGCCGGGACTAGCGGGAGTGAAGAGCAGTACTTC. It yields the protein CASSAGTSGSEEQYF.

This CDR3 is CASSLKRDREDTEAFF. The CDR3 DNA sequence: TGTGCCAGCAGCTTGAAACGGGACAGGGAGGACACTGAAGCTTTCTTT. This chain connects TRBV5-6 to TRBJ1-1; 9 bases line up with TRBD1. Germline trimming cut 1 base from V and 3 bases from J; bases unmatched to any gene: 7. The CDR3 sequence is 16 residues long. The germline V gene has CDR1 SGHDT and CDR2 YYEEEE.

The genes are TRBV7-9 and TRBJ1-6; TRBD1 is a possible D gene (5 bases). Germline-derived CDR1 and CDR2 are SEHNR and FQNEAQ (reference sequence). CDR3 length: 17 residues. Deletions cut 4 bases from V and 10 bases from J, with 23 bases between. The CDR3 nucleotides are TGTGCCAGCAGCTCGTTTAGGGGCATGGACGGTATGTCACCCCTCCACTTT. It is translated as CASSSFRGMDGMSPLHF.

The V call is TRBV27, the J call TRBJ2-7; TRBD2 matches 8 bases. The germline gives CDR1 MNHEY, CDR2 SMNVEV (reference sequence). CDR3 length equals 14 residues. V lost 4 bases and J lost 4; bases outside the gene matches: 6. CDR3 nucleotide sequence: TGTGCCAGCAGTTCGGGACTAGGAAATTACGAGCAGTACTTC. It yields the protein CASSSGLGNYEQYF.

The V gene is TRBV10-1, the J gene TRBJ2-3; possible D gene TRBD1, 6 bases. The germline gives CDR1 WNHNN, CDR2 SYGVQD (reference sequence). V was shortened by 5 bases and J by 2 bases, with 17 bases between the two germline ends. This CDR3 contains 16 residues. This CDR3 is CASSPYRVCTTDTQYF. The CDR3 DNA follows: TGCGCCAGCAGTCCATACAGGGTATGCACCACAGATACGCAGTATTTT.

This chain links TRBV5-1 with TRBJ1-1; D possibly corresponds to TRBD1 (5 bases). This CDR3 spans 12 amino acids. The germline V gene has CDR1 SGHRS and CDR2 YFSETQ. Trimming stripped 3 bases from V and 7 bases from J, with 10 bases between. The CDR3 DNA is TGCGCCAGCAGCTCCCTCGGGGGTGAAGCTTTCTTT. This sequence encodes CASSSLGGEAFF.

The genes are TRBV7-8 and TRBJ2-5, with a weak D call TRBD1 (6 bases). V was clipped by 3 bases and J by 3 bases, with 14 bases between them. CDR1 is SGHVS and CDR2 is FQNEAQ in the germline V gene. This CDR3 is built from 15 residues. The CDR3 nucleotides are TGTGCCAGCAGCTTCGGGACACCGATCGAAGAGACCCAGTACTTC. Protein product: CASSFGTPIEETQYF.

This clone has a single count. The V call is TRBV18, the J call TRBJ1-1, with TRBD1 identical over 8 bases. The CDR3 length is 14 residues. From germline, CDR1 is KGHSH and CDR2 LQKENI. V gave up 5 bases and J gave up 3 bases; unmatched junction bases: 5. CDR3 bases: TGTGCCAGCTCATTACAGGGGGAGGACACTGAAGCTTTCTTT. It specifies CASSLQGEDTEAFF. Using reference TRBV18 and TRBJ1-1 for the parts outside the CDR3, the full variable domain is NAGVMQNPRHLVRRRGQEARLRCSPMKGHSHVYWYRQLPEEGLKFMVYLQKENIIDESGMPKERFSAEFPKEGPSILRIQQVVRGDSAAYFCASSLQGEDTEAFFGQGTRLTVV.

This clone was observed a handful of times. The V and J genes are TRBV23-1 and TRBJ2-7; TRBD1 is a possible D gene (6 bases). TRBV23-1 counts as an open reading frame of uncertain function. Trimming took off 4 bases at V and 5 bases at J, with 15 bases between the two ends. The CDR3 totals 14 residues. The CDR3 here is CASSRRDRTHEQYF. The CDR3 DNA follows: TGCGCCAGCAGTCGTCGAGACAGGACCCACGAGCAGTACTTC.

The CDR3 reads CASNSDRAFVEQYF. CDR3 nucleotide sequence: TGTGCCAGCAATTCGGACAGGGCGTTTGTCGAGCAGTACTTC. The V call is TRBV6-5, the J call TRBJ2-7, with 8 bases fitting TRBD1. The CDR3 is 14 amino acids. Trimming removed 7 bases from V and 6 bases from J; junction bases left unmatched: 11. Germline lookup yields CDR1 MNHEY and CDR2 SVGAGI.

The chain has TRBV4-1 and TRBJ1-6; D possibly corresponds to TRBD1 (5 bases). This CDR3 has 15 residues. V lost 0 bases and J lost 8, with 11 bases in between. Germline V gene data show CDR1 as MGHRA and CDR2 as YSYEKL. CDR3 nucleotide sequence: TGCGCCAGCAGCCAAGAATGGGGGGGACATTCACCCCTCCACTTT. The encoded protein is CASSQEWGGHSPLHF.

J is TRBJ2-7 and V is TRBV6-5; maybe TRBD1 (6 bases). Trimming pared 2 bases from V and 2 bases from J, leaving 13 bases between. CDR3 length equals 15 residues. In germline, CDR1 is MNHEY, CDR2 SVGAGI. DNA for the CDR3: TGTGCCAGCAGTTACACGAGACAGGTACCCTACGAGCAGTACTTC. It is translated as CASSYTRQVPYEQYF.